The present TCR beta chain was sequenced within a study of molecular identifiers for immune sequencing clone quantification. Broader study findings: In naive cells, under 1% of molecules belonged to clones above 20 RNA copies, against over 97% in effector cells. Amid roughly 1 million naive cells, spiked Jurkat TCR RNA from one cell was reportedly still detectable. Shared barcodes on identical TCR molecules could underestimate the sizes of highly expanded clones.

The CDR3 extends over 17 amino acids. From germline, CDR1 is LNHDA and CDR2 SQIVND (reference sequence). Germline trimming cut 3 bases from V and 5 bases from J; bases unmatched to any gene: 13. TCRdb ran MiXCR on the PCR reads and lists one entry per CDR3 protein. The sample comprises 300,000 to 350,000 distinct CDR3 sequences, about 21% of which are singletons, and about 0.81% rests with the top ten. Note on this clonotype: Its antigen is not known.

The TCR comes from a human donor in good health. Some libraries in this study had Jurkat cell RNA spiked in. Material: naive CD8+ T cells from blood, with Jurkat cell RNA spiked in. Subset meaning: FACS-sorted CD8+CD4-CCR7+CD45RA+ naive T cells. The chain recombines TRBV19 with TRBJ2-5, with 9 bases matching TRBD1. The CDR3 protein is CASSIGTTDRGEETQYF. CDR3 DNA: TGTGCCAGTAGTATCGGAACCACGGACAGGGGCGAGGAGACCCAGTACTTC.